A single sample is the source of the 19 T cell receptor beta chains below, sequenced in a study of blood T cells in healthy people across ages. For the second PCR, which ran for about 7 to 11 cycles, a sample-barcoded 5' primer and a J-beta primer mix were used. MiXCR, applied by TCRdb to the 5' RACE reads, yields one record per CDR3 protein. This table holds about 1.8 million distinct CDR3 sequences, around half found once. The sequenced sample was blood. The receptors were gathered from a middle-aged woman in good health.

The chain recombines TRBV12-3 or TRBV12-4 with TRBJ2-4; D is undetermined. Trimming took 7 bases from V and 3 from J, leaving 10 bases between them. The CDR3 length is 13 residues. The CDR3 region is CASTPRGKNIQYF. CDR3 DNA sequence: TGTGCCAGCACGCCCCGCGGCAAAAACATTCAGTACTTC.

This clonotype has a handful of counts. Here the CDR3 reads CSAREKGYGEQYF. In nucleotides, the CDR3 is TGCAGTGCTAGAGAAAAGGGTTACGGCGAGCAGTACTTC. This chain joins TRBV20-1 and TRBJ2-5; D gene unclear. The assigned J gene may be wrong: the sequence end matches TRBJ2-7 better. From germline, CDR1 is DFQATT and CDR2 SNEGSKA (reference sequence). The CDR3 spans 13 residues.

This clonotype appeared once. The rearrangement links TRBV6-1 to TRBJ2-4; tentative D call: TRBD1 (6 bases). This CDR3 is built from 15 residues. V shed 4 bases and J shed 7 bases, with 17 bases lying between them. Germline V lookup: CDR1 MNHNS, CDR2 SASEGT. CDR3 amino acids: CASSGLLTGKNIQYF. CDR3 DNA: TGTGCCAGCAGTGGGTTACTAACAGGGAAGAACATTCAGTACTTC.

The CDR3 DNA follows: TGCGCCAGCAGCTTCCGGGACAGAGACGACAATGAGCAGTTCTTC. This gives the protein CASSFRDRDDNEQFF. The chain carries TRBV5-1 and TRBJ2-1; 7 nucleotides line up with TRBD1. The CDR3 loop spans 15 amino acids. With 2 bases clipped from V and 5 bases from J, the junction kept 7 bases outside the gene matches. Looked up from germline, CDR1 is SGHRS and CDR2 is YFSETQ.

V gene TRBV24-1 combines with J gene TRBJ2-1; the match to TRBD1 covers 9 bases. With 4 bases clipped from V and 10 bases from J, the junction kept 13 bases outside the gene matches. This CDR3 comprises 16 residues. Germline values: CDR1 KGHDR, CDR2 SFDVKD. The CDR3 loop is CATSDRGQGTSYEQFF. The CDR3 DNA is TGTGCCACCAGTGACCGGGGACAGGGAACATCCTACGAGCAGTTCTTC.

This chain connects TRBV5-1 to TRBJ2-3; TRBD2 is a possible D gene (6 bases). This CDR3 has 15 residues. CDR1 and CDR2 (germline): SGHRS, YFSETQ. V was pared by 1 base and J by 2 bases, with 11 bases between. The DNA of the CDR3 is TGCGCCAGCAGCTTGTACGCGGGGCCCACAGATACGCAGTATTTT. Protein product: CASSLYAGPTDTQYF.

This sequence joins TRBV6-1 and TRBJ2-4; D is unresolved. The end of the DNA fits TRBJ2-7 better, so the J call may be wrong. The CDR3 covers 16 residues. CDR1 and CDR2 (germline): MNHNS, SASEGT. CDR3 nucleotide sequence: TGTGCCAGCAGTGAATCTTGGGGTCGCCTCTCCTACGAGCAGTACTTC. This gives the protein CASSESWGRLSYEQYF.

The gene calls are TRBV6-2 or TRBV6-3 and TRBJ2-5; 7 bases are shared with TRBD2. V shed 5 bases, J shed 3 bases, and the junction held 9 bases outside the gene matches. The germline V gene encodes CDR1 MNHEY and CDR2 SVGEGT. This CDR3 has 15 amino acids. CDR3 bases: TGTGCCAGCAGTCGGGCCGGACTAGTTAAAGAGACCCAGTACTTC. It specifies CASSRAGLVKETQYF.

This rearrangement joins TRBV4-3 to TRBJ2-4, with D hard to call. Per germline, CDR1 LGHNA and CDR2 YSLEER. Trimming left V 2 bases short and J 0 bases short, with 5 bases between. The CDR3 runs 14 residues. The CDR3 loop is CASSQIRAKNIQYF. The CDR3 coding sequence is TGCGCCAGCAGCCAAATACGAGCCAAAAACATTCAGTACTTC.

The chain joins TRBV6-2 or TRBV6-3 to TRBJ2-7; 9 bases agree with TRBD2. This CDR3 region has 16 residues. Per germline, CDR1 MNHEY and CDR2 SVGEGT. V lost 6 bases to trimming and J lost 0 bases; unmatched junction nucleotides: 9. CDR3 sequence reads: CASRESSGGNSYEQYF. The CDR3 nucleotides are TGTGCCAGCAGAGAATCAAGCGGGGGGAACTCCTACGAGCAGTACTTC.

This clonotype occurred a few times. The rearrangement joins TRBV6-6 to TRBJ2-7; tentative D call: TRBD2 (6 bases). Per germline, CDR1 MNHNY and CDR2 SVGAGI (reference sequence). Between the trimmed V and J ends, which lost 2 bases and 3 bases, there was a span of 11 bases. The CDR3 extends over 14 amino acids. CDR3 residues: CASSYGTLDYEQYF. The CDR3 nucleotides read TGTGCCAGCAGTTACGGGACTTTGGACTACGAGCAGTACTTC.

For the CDR3, the DNA is TGCGCCAGCCACCGGGACAGGTACAATGAGCAGTTCTTC. Protein sequence: CASHRDRYNEQFF. The chain employs TRBV5-1 and TRBJ2-1; 8 bases are a match to TRBD1. The CDR3 is 13 residues long. V shed 7 bases, J shed 4 bases, and the junction held 4 bases outside the gene matches. The germline gives CDR1 SGHRS, CDR2 YFSETQ.

This chain uses TRBV11-3 with TRBJ2-5, with 8 bases identical to TRBD1. The CDR3 sequence is 15 residues long. CDR1 is SGHNT and CDR2 is YENEEA in the germline V gene. The V and J ends lost 4 bases and 5 bases, in that order; junction bases with no gene match: 9. This chain's CDR3 is CASSSGGLSAETQYF. The DNA of the CDR3 is TGTGCCAGCAGCTCAGGGGGCCTGAGTGCGGAGACCCAGTACTTC.

The table lists this clonotype with a few counts. This rearrangement joins TRBV5-1 to TRBJ1-2; D not resolved. The CDR3 spans 13 residues. V lost 4 bases, J lost 8 bases, and 15 bases lay in between. CDR1 and CDR2 from the germline V gene are SGHRS and YFSETQ. The CDR3 nucleotides read TGCGCCAGCAGCGCAGGACCGACTCACGGCTACACCTTC. Translated, it gives CASSAGPTHGYTF. Variable domain in full (rest from reference TRBV5-1 and TRBJ1-2): KAGVTQTPRYLIKTRGQQVTLSCSPISGHRSVSWYQQTPGQGLQFLFEYFSETQRNKGNFPGRFSGRQFSNSRSEMNVSTLELGDSALYLCASSAGPTHGYTFGSGTRLTVV.

Worth noting for this clonotype: Since no conserved phenylalanine or tryptophan closes the CDR3, a read error is the likely cause. The rearrangement links TRBV15 to TRBJ2-1; 10 positions match TRBD2. This CDR3 is built from 14 residues. In germline, CDR1 is LNHNV, CDR2 YYDKDF (reference sequence). The J segment lost 5 bases and the V segment lost 2 bases, leaving 0 bases of the junction unmatched. The DNA of the CDR3 is TGTGCCACCAGCAGACTAGCGGGGGACAATGAGCAGTTCGTC. Translated: CATSRLAGDNEQFV.

This chain uses TRBV6-1 with TRBJ2-3; no clear D gene. Germline V CDR1 and CDR2: MNHNS, SASEGT. The CDR3 totals 16 residues. V lost 6 bases to trimming and J lost 4 bases, with 20 bases between them. In DNA, the CDR3 is TGTGCCAGCAGGGCGCTATTCGCAGCACCAGCAGATACGCAGTATTTT. Translation gives CASRALFAAPADTQYF.

This clonotype was detected once. CDR3 sequence reads: CASSPGLRAFF. As DNA, the CDR3 is TGTGCCAGCAGCCCTGGGCTGCGGGCTTTCTTT. V and J are TRBV7-9 and TRBJ1-1, with unresolved D. V dropped 5 bases and J dropped 11 bases, with 12 bases sitting between them. The CDR3 runs to 11 residues. Germline lookup yields CDR1 SEHNR and CDR2 FQNEAQ (reference sequence).

The chain has TRBV5-1 and TRBJ2-7; perhaps TRBD2 as D (7 bases). Germline CDR1 and CDR2: SGHRS and YFSETQ. The CDR3 contains 12 residues. Deletions cut 7 bases from V and 7 bases from J, with 15 bases between. The CDR3 region has the DNA TGCGCCAGCCTAGGGGGGGCAAATGAGCAGTACTTC. Amino acids: CASLGGANEQYF.

This clonotype has a handful of counts. The chain uses TRBV6-5 and TRBJ2-3; either TRBD1 or TRBD2 may supply D (5 bases each). From germline, CDR1 is MNHEY and CDR2 SVGAGI. Between the trimmed V and J ends, which lost 2 bases and 2 bases, there was a span of 11 bases. CDR3 length equals 15 residues. Written as DNA, the CDR3 is TGTGCCAGCAGTTACGGGGCGGGTCCCACAGATACGCAGTATTTT. It yields the protein CASSYGAGPTDTQYF.